Listed here are 19 T cell receptor beta chains from one sample, sequenced in a study of shared clonotypes between healthy human individuals. Assay: immunoSEQ multiplex PCR; the TCRdb copy retains only in-frame clones and omits some. This table holds some 480,000 clones, approximately 79% found once. The sequenced sample was PBMCs. The source of these receptors is a woman aged 40 to 50 in good health. Some clones in this sample may be carry-over from other donors' samples.

The chain is built from TRBV4-2 and TRBJ1-4, with 9 bases identical to TRBD1. The CDR3 totals 13 residues. Germline V gene lookup returns CDR1 LGHNA and CDR2 YNFKEQ. The junction had 2 bases not matched to a gene; V was cut back by 4 bases and J by 8 bases. The CDR3 bases are TGTGCCAGCAGCCTTGGACAGGGGGAAAAACTGTTTTTT. Translation gives CASSLGQGEKLFF.

J is TRBJ1-5 and V is TRBV27; a possible D gene is TRBD1 (6 bases). This CDR3 has 19 amino acids. V lost 2 bases to trimming and J lost 2 bases, with 22 bases between them. CDR1 and CDR2 (germline): MNHEY, SMNVEV (reference sequence). CDR3: CASSLKGQGRGYGNQPQHF. CDR3 bases: TGTGCCAGCAGTTTAAAAGGGCAGGGGAGGGGGTATGGCAATCAGCCCCAGCATTTT.

This clone was seen only a few times. The rearrangement joins TRBV19 to TRBJ2-2; TRBD2 aligns across 9 bases. This CDR3 has 16 residues. Unmatched junction bases numbered 5, after V lost 5 bases and J lost 1 base. Germline assignment: CDR1 LNHDA and CDR2 SQIVND (reference sequence). The CDR3 DNA reads as TGTGCCAGTAGTGGTCCTAGCGGGGTGAACACCGGGGAGCTGTTTTTT. Its translation is CASSGPSGVNTGELFF.

This clone was detected once. The chain has TRBV11-2 and TRBJ2-1, with D unresolved. The CDR3 sequence is 11 residues long. V was clipped by 3 bases and J by 6 bases, with 3 bases between them. The germline V gene encodes CDR1 SGHAT and CDR2 FQNNGV. Here the CDR3 DNA reads TGTGCCAGCAGCTTTCGCAATGAGCAGTTCTTC. Amino acid sequence: CASSFRNEQFF.

The chain joins TRBV5-1 to TRBJ2-5; 7 bases agree with TRBD1. V was pared by 0 bases and J by 0 bases, with 2 bases of the junction left unmatched. Germline-derived CDR1 and CDR2 are SGHRS and YFSETQ. The CDR3 runs 15 residues. In DNA, the CDR3 is TGCGCCAGCAGCTTGGAGGGACAGCACCAAGAGACCCAGTACTTC. As protein: CASSLEGQHQETQYF. Variable domain in full (rest from reference TRBV5-1 and TRBJ2-5): KAGVTQTPRYLIKTRGQQVTLSCSPISGHRSVSWYQQTPGQGLQFLFEYFSETQRNKGNFPGRFSGRQFSNSRSEMNVSTLELGDSALYLCASSLEGQHQETQYFGPGTRLLVL.

This chain links TRBV27 with TRBJ2-4, with D perhaps given as TRBD1 or TRBD2 (6 bases each). Trimming removed 6 bases at V and 6 bases at J, with 12 bases between. Germline values: CDR1 MNHEY, CDR2 SMNVEV (reference sequence). The length of the CDR3 is 13 residues. CDR3 sequence: CASRLGGGNIQYF. As DNA, the CDR3 is TGTGCCAGCAGATTAGGAGGGGGAAACATTCAGTACTTC.

This clone was seen only a few times. CDR3 residues: CASSLDRPKVGEQYF. CDR3 bases: TGTGCCAGCAGCCTAGACCGACCCAAGGTCGGGGAGCAGTACTTC. V gene TRBV7-2 combines with J gene TRBJ2-7; D not certain. Germline V gene sequence: CDR1 SGHTA, CDR2 FQGNSA. The CDR3 is 15 amino acids. The germline V and J ends were trimmed by 5 bases and 7 bases, with 21 bases remaining between them.

V gene TRBV7-2 combines with J gene TRBJ2-5; 7 bases match TRBD2. V trimming: 6 bases; J trimming: 1 base; junction bases outside the gene matches: 14. Germline loops: CDR1 SGHTA, CDR2 FQGNSA. The CDR3 loop spans 17 amino acids. The CDR3 sequence is CASRLGRGWGSQETQYF. The DNA of the CDR3 is TGTGCCAGCAGGCTTGGGAGGGGTTGGGGAAGCCAAGAGACCCAGTACTTC.

In its sample, this clone was seen a few times. The rearrangement joins TRBV27 to TRBJ1-2; the match to TRBD1 covers 11 bases. In germline, CDR1 is MNHEY, CDR2 SMNVEV (reference sequence). V was pared by 5 bases and J by 3 bases, with 2 bases of the junction left unmatched. The CDR3 runs 14 residues. The CDR3 loop reads CASSRTGGDYGYTF. Here the CDR3 DNA reads TGTGCCAGCAGTCGGACAGGGGGCGACTATGGCTACACCTTC.

This chain connects TRBV6-6 to TRBJ1-1; D is possibly TRBD1 (5 bases). V lost 7 bases, J lost 2 bases, and 17 bases lay in between. CDR1 and CDR2 (germline): MNHNY, SVGAGI (reference sequence). The CDR3 consists of 15 residues. The CDR3 DNA follows: TGTGCCAGCACCCCTTGGGGGTCTCGAAACACTGAAGCTTTCTTT. It encodes CASTPWGSRNTEAFF.

The rearrangement uses TRBV23-1 and TRBJ1-3, with TRBD1 matching over 8 bases. TRBV23-1 is recorded as an ORF, its role being uncertain. This CDR3 has 16 amino acids. V was clipped by 3 bases and J by 4 bases; unmatched bases: 8. The CDR3 region has the DNA TGCGCCAGCAGTCAGCTCACAGGGGGAAACGGAAACACCATATATTTT. Protein product: CASSQLTGGNGNTIYF.

This clone appeared a single time. Other DNA sequences in the sample encode the same CDR3. This chain uses TRBV9 with TRBJ1-5; D unclear. V lost 0 bases, J lost 5 bases, and 9 bases lay in between. CDR3 size: 14 residues. The V gene's germline CDR1 is SGDLS and CDR2 YYNGEE. The CDR3 sequence is CASSVDAGDQPQHF. In DNA form, the CDR3 reads TGTGCCAGCAGCGTAGACGCAGGAGATCAGCCCCAGCATTTT.

On this clone itself: Other DNA sequences in this sample translate to the same CDR3. J is TRBJ2-5 and V is TRBV5-1; perhaps TRBD1 as D (5 bases). V was clipped by 0 bases and J by 2 bases, with 8 bases between them. Germline loops: CDR1 SGHRS, CDR2 YFSETQ. The CDR3 consists of 14 residues. CDR3 loop: CASSLGAGQETQYF. The CDR3 coding sequence is TGCGCCAGCAGCTTGGGGGCAGGGCAAGAGACCCAGTACTTC. Based on the CDR3 plus reference TRBV5-1 and TRBJ2-5, the full variable domain is KAGVTQTPRYLIKTRGQQVTLSCSPISGHRSVSWYQQTPGQGLQFLFEYFSETQRNKGNFPGRFSGRQFSNSRSEMNVSTLELGDSALYLCASSLGAGQETQYFGPGTRLLVL.

The rearrangement uses TRBV6-1 and TRBJ1-2, with D possibly matching TRBD1 (5 bases). Trimming took off 3 bases at V and 4 bases at J, with 15 bases between the two ends. CDR3 length: 15 residues. CDR1 is MNHNS, CDR2 SASEGT, per germline. The chain's CDR3 is CASSESRVQGYGYTF. CDR3 nucleotides: TGTGCCAGCAGTGAGAGTCGCGTTCAGGGCTATGGCTACACCTTC.

The chain links TRBV2 to TRBJ2-5, with 10 bases lining up with TRBD2. The CDR3 is made up of 15 amino acids. Germline assignment: CDR1 SNHLY and CDR2 FYNNEI. The V segment lost 4 bases and the J segment 7 bases; nucleotides outside the gene matches: 9. Here the CDR3 reads CASSGTSGPGGTQYF. The CDR3 DNA follows: TGTGCCAGCAGTGGGACTAGCGGCCCGGGGGGGACCCAGTACTTC.

This sequence joins TRBV7-6 and TRBJ2-7, with 9 bases fitting TRBD1. The trim removed 0 bases at V and 6 bases at J, leaving 12 bases unmatched. CDR1 is SGHVS, CDR2 FNYEAQ, per germline. CDR3 length equals 17 residues. The DNA of the CDR3 is TGTGCCAGCAGCTTAGCTGCTCTGGACAGGGGTTTCCTCGAGCAGTACTTC. Encoded protein: CASSLAALDRGFLEQYF.

This clone appeared a few times. This CDR3 reads CASRPSEGGGETQYF. The CDR3 DNA reads as TGTGCCAGCAGACCCTCGGAGGGGGGAGGCGAGACCCAGTACTTC. This sequence joins TRBV7-9 and TRBJ2-5; D may correspond to TRBD1 or TRBD2 (6 bases each). The CDR3 extends over 15 amino acids. V was shortened by 6 bases and J by 5 bases, with 19 bases between the two germline ends. Germline loops: CDR1 SEHNR, CDR2 FQNEAQ (reference sequence).

The chain employs TRBV5-1 and TRBJ2-3; D possibly uses TRBD1 or TRBD2 (5 bases each). With 0 bases removed from V and 4 bases from J, the gap between germline ends came to 6 bases. The V gene's germline CDR1 is SGHRS and CDR2 YFSETQ. The CDR3 is made up of 13 amino acids. The CDR3 protein is CASSLVGADTQYF. CDR3 coding DNA: TGCGCCAGCAGCTTGGTGGGGGCAGATACGCAGTATTTT.

The chain carries TRBV5-6 and TRBJ2-5; 8 nucleotides agree with TRBD2. The trim removed 0 bases at V and 11 bases at J, leaving 15 bases unmatched. From germline, CDR1 is SGHDT and CDR2 YYEEEE. CDR3 size: 16 residues. For the CDR3, the DNA is TGTGCCAGCAGCTTGGGTCTCGGGAGGGCCTCTGGTGAGCAGTACTTC. Amino acids: CASSLGLGRASGEQYF.